Detailed here is one TCR beta chain. Symptom resolution, clearance, or two negative PCRs marked the recovered donors of Cohort 3. This specimen comes from a study of blood T cell repertoires in COVID-19. The length of the CDR3 is 12 residues. Germline-derived CDR1 and CDR2 are KGHSH and LQKENI. The V gene lost 0 bases and the J gene lost 9 bases, with 6 bases spanning the gap. Some clones are missing from TCRdb's copy, which holds only in-frame ones; the method was immunoSEQ multiplex PCR. The data hold 490,000 or so clones, with around nine tenths observed a single time. Material for sequencing was PBMCs or T cells enriched from blood (not recorded which). The TCR originated in a woman between 40 and 50 years old who had recovered from COVID-19. The chain uses TRBV18 and TRBJ1-5, with no clear D. The CDR3 sequence: CASSPPSGPQHF. The DNA of the CDR3 is TGTGCCAGCTCACCACCCTCAGGGCCCCAGCATTTT.